This T cell receptor (beta chain) stems from a study of T cells and copy number aberrations in small-cell lung cancer. Donors had limited-stage small-cell lung cancer, resected between about 2008 and 2020. CDR1 and CDR2 from the germline V gene are GTSNPN and SVGIG (reference sequence). The CDR3 is 15 amino acids. V was cut by 0 bases and J by 7 bases, with 15 bases left in between. Findings and caveats of the study: Most clones, about 79.9-98%, were restricted to a single tumor region. Compared with adjacent lung tissue, tumors had lower T-cell richness and clonality and non-significantly lower density.

Of note for this clone: Its antigen is unidentified.

The protocol was immunoSEQ multiplex PCR, while the TCRdb copy is restricted to in-frame clones and leaves out a portion. The repertoire holds several hundred clones, with 82% as singletons. Sequencing input: tumor tissue. The chain links TRBV30 to TRBJ2-2; D is perhaps TRBD2 (6 bases). The receptor was derived from a woman in her fifties or sixties with small cell lung cancer. The CDR3 DNA is TGTGCCTGGAGTGTATCGGGAGCAAGGAACGGGGAGCTGTTTTTT. Protein sequence: CAWSVSGARNGELFF.